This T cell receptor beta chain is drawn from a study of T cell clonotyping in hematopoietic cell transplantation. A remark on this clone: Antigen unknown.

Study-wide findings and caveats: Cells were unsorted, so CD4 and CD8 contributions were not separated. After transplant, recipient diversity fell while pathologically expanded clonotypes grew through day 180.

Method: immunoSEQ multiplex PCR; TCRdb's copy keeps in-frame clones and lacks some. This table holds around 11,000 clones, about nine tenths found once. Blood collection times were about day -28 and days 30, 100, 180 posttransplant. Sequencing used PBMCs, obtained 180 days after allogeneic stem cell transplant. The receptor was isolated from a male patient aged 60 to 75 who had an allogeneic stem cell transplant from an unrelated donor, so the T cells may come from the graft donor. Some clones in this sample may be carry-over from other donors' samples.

The CDR3 bases are TGCGCCAGCAGCAAAGGAGTGGCCGGGGAGCTGTTTTTT. It translates to CASSKGVAGELFF. The gene calls are TRBV4-3 and TRBJ2-2, with unresolved D. CDR3 size: 13 residues. Trimming cost V 5 bases and J 6 bases, with 10 bases left between them. Germline loops: CDR1 LGHNA, CDR2 YSLEER.